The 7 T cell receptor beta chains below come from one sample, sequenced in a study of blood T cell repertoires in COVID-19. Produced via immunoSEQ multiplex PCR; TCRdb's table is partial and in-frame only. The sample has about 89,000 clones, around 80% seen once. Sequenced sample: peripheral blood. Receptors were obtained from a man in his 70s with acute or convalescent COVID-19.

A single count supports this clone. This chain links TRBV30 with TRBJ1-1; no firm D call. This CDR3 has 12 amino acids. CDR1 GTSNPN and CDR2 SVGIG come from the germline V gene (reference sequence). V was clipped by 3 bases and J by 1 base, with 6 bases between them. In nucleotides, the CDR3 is TGTGCCTGGAGGTTGGCGAACACTGAAGCTTTCTTT. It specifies CAWRLANTEAFF. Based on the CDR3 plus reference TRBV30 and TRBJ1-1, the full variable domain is SQTIHQWPATLVQPVGSPLSLECTVEGTSNPNLYWYRQAAGRGLQLLFYSVGIGQISSEVPQNLSASRPQDRQFILSSKKLLLSDSGFYLCAWRLANTEAFFGQGTRLTVV.

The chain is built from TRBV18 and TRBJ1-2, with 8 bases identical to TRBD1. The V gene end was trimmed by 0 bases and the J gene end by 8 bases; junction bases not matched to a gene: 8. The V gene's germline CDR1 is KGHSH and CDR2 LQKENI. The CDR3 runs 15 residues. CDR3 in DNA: TGTGCCAGCTCACCACCGGTTGCAGGGGGCGGCGGCTACACCTTC. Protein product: CASSPPVAGGGGYTF. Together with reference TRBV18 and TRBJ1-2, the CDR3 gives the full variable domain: NAGVMQNPRHLVRRRGQEARLRCSPMKGHSHVYWYRQLPEEGLKFMVYLQKENIIDESGMPKERFSAEFPKEGPSILRIQQVVRGDSAAYFCASSPPVAGGGGYTFGSGTRLTVV.

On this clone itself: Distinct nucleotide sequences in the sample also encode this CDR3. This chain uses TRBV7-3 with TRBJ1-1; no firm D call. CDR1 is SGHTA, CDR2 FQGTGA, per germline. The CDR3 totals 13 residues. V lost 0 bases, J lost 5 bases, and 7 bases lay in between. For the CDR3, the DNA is TGTGCCAGCAGCTTAACCCCTCTAACTGAAGCTTTCTTT. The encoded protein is CASSLTPLTEAFF.

The CDR3 reads CASSPPEGAGTEAFF. The CDR3 DNA is TGTGCCAGCTCACCACCGGAAGGGGCAGGCACTGAAGCTTTCTTT. This chain joins TRBV18 and TRBJ1-1; possibly TRBD1 for D (5 bases). The CDR3 has 15 amino acids. The germline CDR1 and CDR2 sequences are KGHSH and LQKENI. Trimming removed 0 bases at V and 4 bases at J, with 12 bases between.

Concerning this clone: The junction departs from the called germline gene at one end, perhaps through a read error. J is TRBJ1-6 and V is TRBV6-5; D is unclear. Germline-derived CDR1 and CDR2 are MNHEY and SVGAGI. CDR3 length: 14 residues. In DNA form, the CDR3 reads TGTGCCAGCAGTTACTCGGGCGATAAATCACCCCTCCACTTT. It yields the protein CASSYSGDKSPLHF.

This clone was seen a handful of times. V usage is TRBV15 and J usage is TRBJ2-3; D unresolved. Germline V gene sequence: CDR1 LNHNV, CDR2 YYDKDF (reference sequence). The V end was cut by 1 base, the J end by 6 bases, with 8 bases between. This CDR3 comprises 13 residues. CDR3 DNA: TGTGCCACCAGCAGAGGTGAGAGGGATACGCAGTATTTT. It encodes CATSRGERDTQYF.

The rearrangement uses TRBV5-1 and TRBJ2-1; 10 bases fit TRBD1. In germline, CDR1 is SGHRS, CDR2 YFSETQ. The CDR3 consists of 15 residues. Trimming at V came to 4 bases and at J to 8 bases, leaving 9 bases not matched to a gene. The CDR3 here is CASSMGQGTGDEQFF. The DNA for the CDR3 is TGCGCCAGCAGCATGGGACAGGGGACGGGAGATGAGCAGTTCTTC.